This T cell receptor (beta chain) is drawn from a study of T-cell memory formation after mild COVID-19. Germline V gives CDR1 KGHSH, CDR2 LQKENI. The CDR3 runs to 15 residues. Trimming removed 2 bases from V and 8 bases from J; junction bases left unmatched: 3. This clonotype was observed a few times. TCRdb redid the calling of the 5' RACE reads with MiXCR, one entry per CDR3 protein. The sample has 450,000 to 650,000 distinct CDR3 sequences; 20% to 25% are singletons. The chain uses TRBV18 and TRBJ1-6; 10 nucleotides align to TRBD1. The receptor was isolated from an adult woman who had mild COVID-19 (a few samples of this study predate the infection). Cell type and time point are not known. The sequenced sample was PBMCs or a T cell subset sorted from them (not recorded which). CDR3 amino acids: CASSPWDRGDSPLHF. For the CDR3, the DNA is TGTGCCAGCTCACCATGGGACAGGGGTGATTCACCCCTCCACTTT.